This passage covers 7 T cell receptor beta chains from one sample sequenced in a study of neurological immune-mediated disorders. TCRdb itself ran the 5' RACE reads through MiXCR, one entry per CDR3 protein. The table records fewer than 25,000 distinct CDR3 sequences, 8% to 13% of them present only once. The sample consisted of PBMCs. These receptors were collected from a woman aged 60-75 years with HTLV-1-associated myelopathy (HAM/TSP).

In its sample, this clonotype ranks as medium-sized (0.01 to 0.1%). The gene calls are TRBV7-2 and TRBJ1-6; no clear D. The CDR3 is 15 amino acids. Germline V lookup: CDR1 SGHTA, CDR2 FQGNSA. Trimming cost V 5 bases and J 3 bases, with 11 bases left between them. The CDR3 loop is CASSLRRGYNSPLHF. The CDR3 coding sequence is TGTGCCAGCAGCCTACGACGGGGCTATAATTCACCCCTCCACTTT.

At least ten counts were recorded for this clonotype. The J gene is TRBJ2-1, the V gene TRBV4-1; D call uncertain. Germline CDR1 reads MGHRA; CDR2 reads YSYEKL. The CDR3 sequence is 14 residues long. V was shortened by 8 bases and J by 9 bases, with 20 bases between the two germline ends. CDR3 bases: TGCGCCAGCTCACAAAAGTCGGCGGAGACTGAGCAGTTCTTC. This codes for CASSQKSAETEQFF.

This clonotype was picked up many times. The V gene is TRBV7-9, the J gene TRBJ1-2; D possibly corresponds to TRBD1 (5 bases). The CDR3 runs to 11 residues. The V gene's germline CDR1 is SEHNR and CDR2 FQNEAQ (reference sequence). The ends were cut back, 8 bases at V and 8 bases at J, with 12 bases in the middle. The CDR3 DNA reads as TGTGCCAGCGGGTCGTGGGGCGGCTACACCTTC. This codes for CASGSWGGYTF.

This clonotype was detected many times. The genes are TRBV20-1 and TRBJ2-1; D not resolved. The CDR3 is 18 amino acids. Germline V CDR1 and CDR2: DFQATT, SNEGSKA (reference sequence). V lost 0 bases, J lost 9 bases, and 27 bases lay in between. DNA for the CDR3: TGCAGTGCTAGAGATCGAAATCCCCCAAGGGCGACCACTGCTGAGCAGTTCTTC. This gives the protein CSARDRNPPRATTAEQFF.

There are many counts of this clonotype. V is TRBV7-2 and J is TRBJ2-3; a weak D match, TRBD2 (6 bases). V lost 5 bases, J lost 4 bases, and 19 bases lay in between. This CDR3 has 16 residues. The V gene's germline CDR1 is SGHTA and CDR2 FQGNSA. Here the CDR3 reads CASSTQLARGADTQYF. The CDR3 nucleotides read TGTGCCAGCAGCACCCAACTAGCTCGCGGCGCAGATACGCAGTATTTT.

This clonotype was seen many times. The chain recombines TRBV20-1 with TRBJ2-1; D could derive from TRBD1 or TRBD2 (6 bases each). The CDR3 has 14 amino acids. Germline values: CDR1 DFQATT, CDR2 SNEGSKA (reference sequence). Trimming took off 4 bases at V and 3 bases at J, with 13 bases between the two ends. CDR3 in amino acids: CSATPGAYYNEQFF. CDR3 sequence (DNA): TGCAGTGCTACTCCGGGGGCCTACTACAATGAGCAGTTCTTC.

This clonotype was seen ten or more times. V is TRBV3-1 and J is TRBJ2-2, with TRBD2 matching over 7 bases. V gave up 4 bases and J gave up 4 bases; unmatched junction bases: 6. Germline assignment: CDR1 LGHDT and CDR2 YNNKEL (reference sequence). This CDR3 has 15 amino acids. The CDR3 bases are TGTGCCAGCAGCCCTAGGGACTACTTCACCGGGGAGCTGTTTTTT. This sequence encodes CASSPRDYFTGELFF.